One and the same sample provided the 24 T cell receptor beta chains below, sequenced in a study of cytomegalovirus exposure and HLA in healthy donors. TCRdb's table, derived via immunoSEQ multiplex PCR, lists solely in-frame clones and lacks some. The sample lists tens of thousands of clones, around 85% seen once, with about 3% in the top ten. Sequencing was performed on PBMCs. The source of these receptors is a man under 40 in good health and CMV-seronegative.

The chain joins TRBV4-3 to TRBJ2-3, with TRBD2 identical over 13 bases. The CDR3 spans 19 residues. CDR1 and CDR2 from the germline V gene are LGHNA and YSLEER. After removal of 4 bases from V and 1 base from J, the junction contained 11 bases not matched to a gene. Here the CDR3 reads CASSLGLAGVQEGTDTQYF. The CDR3 DNA reads as TGCGCCAGCAGCCTAGGACTAGCGGGAGTCCAGGAGGGCACAGATACGCAGTATTTT.

The genes are TRBV4-1 and TRBJ2-3; D is perhaps TRBD1 (9 bases). V was trimmed by 4 bases and J by 2 bases, leaving 16 bases between them. The length of the CDR3 is 16 residues. CDR1 is MGHRA, CDR2 YSYEKL, per germline. CDR3 nucleotides: TGCGCCAGCAGCCCCGGGGGGGACAGGGCCACAGATACGCAGTATTTT. Amino acid sequence: CASSPGGDRATDTQYF.

V gene TRBV5-1 combines with J gene TRBJ2-5; 9 bases match TRBD1. Losses at the gene ends were 2 bases for V and 5 bases for J; bases not matched to a gene: 4. The CDR3 length is 14 residues. The V gene's germline CDR1 is SGHRS and CDR2 YFSETQ. In DNA, the CDR3 is TGCGCCAGCAGCTTCCAGACAGGGGGGGAGACCCAGTACTTC. As protein: CASSFQTGGETQYF.

This chain joins TRBV9 and TRBJ2-2, with TRBD2 matching over 11 bases. Germline CDR1 reads SGDLS; CDR2 reads YYNGEE. Germline trimming cut 2 bases from V and 6 bases from J; bases unmatched to any gene: 3. This CDR3 is 15 amino acids long. The CDR3 DNA reads as TGTGCCAGCAGCGTTAGCGGGGGGGTCTCCGGGGAGCTGTTTTTT. Its translation: CASSVSGGVSGELFF.

The chain employs TRBV4-3 and TRBJ1-3; a possible D gene is TRBD1 (6 bases). Germline CDR1 reads LGHNA; CDR2 reads YSLEER. The CDR3 spans 15 residues. Trimming stripped 4 bases from V and 0 bases from J, with 10 bases between. The CDR3 loop reads CASSRGQSSGNTIYF. DNA of the CDR3: TGCGCCAGCAGCCGAGGACAGAGCTCTGGAAACACCATATATTTT.

The chain uses TRBV28 and TRBJ1-6, with 10 bases that match TRBD1. The CDR3 spans 17 residues. Per the germline V gene, CDR1 is MDHEN and CDR2 is SYDVKM. Trimming at V came to 2 bases and at J to 4 bases, leaving 5 bases not matched to a gene. CDR3: CASSLRQGAGYNSPLHF. The CDR3 DNA is TGTGCCAGCAGTTTACGACAGGGGGCCGGATATAATTCACCCCTCCACTTT.

J is TRBJ1-2 and V is TRBV10-3; 7 nucleotides match TRBD1. The CDR3 runs 15 residues. Trimming took 7 bases from V and 3 from J; bases not matched to a gene: 11. The germline V gene has CDR1 ENHRY and CDR2 SYGVKD. CDR3: CAITQRGRTDYGYTF. The CDR3 DNA reads as TGTGCCATCACCCAGAGGGGGCGCACGGACTATGGCTACACCTTC.

The CDR3 nucleotides are TGTGCCAGCAGCCAGGGACTAGCTAATTCACCCCTCCACTTT. It translates to CASSQGLANSPLHF. The chain links TRBV4-2 to TRBJ1-6, with D perhaps TRBD1 (5 bases). V gave up 3 bases and J gave up 6 bases, with 9 bases separating them. The germline gives CDR1 LGHNA, CDR2 YNFKEQ. The CDR3 extends over 14 amino acids.

The chain uses TRBV18 and TRBJ2-2, with 7 bases fitting TRBD1. The V gene's germline CDR1 is KGHSH and CDR2 LQKENI. This CDR3 is built from 15 residues. V was clipped by 3 bases and J by 3 bases; unmatched bases: 4. The CDR3 nucleotides are TGTGCCAGCTCACCGGGACAGATCTACACCGGGGAGCTGTTTTTT. It codes for CASSPGQIYTGELFF.

The CDR3 protein is CASSPGAHEQFF. Written as DNA, the CDR3 is TGTGCCAGCAGTCCTGGGGCCCATGAGCAGTTCTTC. The genes are TRBV6-1 and TRBJ2-1; TRBD1 is a possible D gene (5 bases). V was cut by 5 bases and J by 8 bases, with 10 bases left in between. The CDR3 runs 12 residues. Per germline, CDR1 MNHNS and CDR2 SASEGT.

The chain links TRBV5-5 to TRBJ2-1; 7 bases fit TRBD2. The germline CDR1 and CDR2 sequences are SGHKS and YYEKEE (reference sequence). The CDR3 runs 16 residues. The junction had 10 bases not matched to a gene; V was cut back by 4 bases and J by 3 bases. The CDR3 coding sequence is TGTGCCAGCAGCGGCGCCAGCGGGGCGTTCTACAATGAGCAGTTCTTC. This gives the protein CASSGASGAFYNEQFF. The variable domain in full, completed from reference TRBV5-5 and TRBJ2-1, reads DAGVTQSPTHLIKTRGQQVTLRCSPISGHKSVSWYQQVLGQGPQFIFQYYEKEERGRGNFPDRFSARQFPNYSSELNVNALLLGDSALYLCASSGASGAFYNEQFFGPGTRLTVL.

The chain uses TRBV27 and TRBJ2-2; D possibly corresponds to TRBD2 (5 bases). V lost 8 bases and J 1 base, leaving 11 bases between the germline ends. The CDR3 spans 14 residues. Looked up from germline, CDR1 is MNHEY and CDR2 is SMNVEV (reference sequence). CDR3 in DNA: TGTGCCAGCCGGAGACGGGAGAACACCGGGGAGCTGTTTTTT. Its protein is CASRRRENTGELFF.

This sequence joins TRBV6-5 and TRBJ1-5; D is unclear. Trimming removed 2 bases at V and 0 bases at J, with 8 bases between. Germline V gives CDR1 MNHEY, CDR2 SVGAGI. This CDR3 spans 15 amino acids. The CDR3 is CASSYLGGSNQPQHF. In nucleotides, the CDR3 is TGTGCCAGCAGTTACCTGGGAGGTAGCAATCAGCCCCAGCATTTT.

V and J are TRBV5-1 and TRBJ1-2, with a possible D match to TRBD1 (6 bases). Trimming took off 4 bases at V and 0 bases at J, with 10 bases between the two ends. From germline, CDR1 is SGHRS and CDR2 YFSETQ. This CDR3 has 14 residues. The CDR3 is CASSPDSPNYGYTF. CDR3 in DNA: TGCGCCAGCAGCCCGGACAGCCCTAACTATGGCTACACCTTC.

This rearrangement joins TRBV4-2 to TRBJ1-1; unclear D gene. Trimming stripped 0 bases from V and 10 bases from J, with 12 bases between. Looked up from germline, CDR1 is LGHNA and CDR2 is YNFKEQ. CDR3 length equals 13 residues. The CDR3 reads CASSQEIGGRAFF. CDR3 in DNA: TGTGCCAGCAGCCAAGAAATCGGCGGGAGAGCTTTCTTT.

The CDR3 reads CASPSEREGITDTQYF. In DNA, the CDR3 is TGCGCCAGCCCAAGCGAGCGGGAGGGGATTACAGATACGCAGTATTTT. V usage is TRBV10-1 and J usage is TRBJ2-3; 10 nucleotides align to TRBD2. The CDR3 is made up of 16 amino acids. Germline V lookup: CDR1 WNHNN, CDR2 SYGVQD (reference sequence). V lost 8 bases, J lost 3 bases, and 11 bases stayed unmatched.

This clone was found once. This rearrangement joins TRBV9 to TRBJ2-6; D gene unclear. V was pared by 4 bases and J by 2 bases, with 13 bases between. CDR3 length: 16 residues. CDR1 is SGDLS and CDR2 is YYNGEE in the germline V gene. CDR3 DNA: TGTGCCAGCAGCCCGGGTTTTGGCACTGGGGCCAACGTCCTGACTTTC. Residues: CASSPGFGTGANVLTF.

The V gene is TRBV18, the J gene TRBJ1-1, with D maybe TRBD1 (6 bases). The V and J ends lost 0 bases and 0 bases respectively, with 17 bases between them. Germline values: CDR1 KGHSH, CDR2 LQKENI. The CDR3 runs to 18 residues. The CDR3 is CASSPPGGGARMNTEAFF. The CDR3 DNA is TGTGCCAGCTCACCACCGGGAGGGGGGGCCAGGATGAACACTGAAGCTTTCTTT. Filled out from reference TRBV18 and TRBJ1-1, the complete variable domain reads NAGVMQNPRHLVRRRGQEARLRCSPMKGHSHVYWYRQLPEEGLKFMVYLQKENIIDESGMPKERFSAEFPKEGPSILRIQQVVRGDSAAYFCASSPPGGGARMNTEAFFGQGTRLTVV.

This clone has just one count. The chain is built from TRBV7-8 and TRBJ2-1; 7 bases map to TRBD2. J was trimmed by 4 bases and V by 3 bases; bases with no gene match: 3. Per germline, CDR1 SGHVS and CDR2 FQNEAQ. CDR3 length: 14 amino acids. This CDR3 reads CASSLGLTYNEQFF. CDR3 coding DNA: TGTGCCAGCAGCTTGGGACTAACGTACAATGAGCAGTTCTTC.

The chain uses TRBV11-2 and TRBJ2-7, with D possibly matching TRBD2 (5 bases). This CDR3 is built from 13 residues. V was shortened by 0 bases and J by 9 bases, with 12 bases between the two germline ends. In germline, CDR1 is SGHAT, CDR2 FQNNGV. CDR3 DNA sequence: TGTGCCAGCAGCTTAGATCAGCTAAGCGGGCAGTACTTC. As protein: CASSLDQLSGQYF.

The count of this clone is one. The chain recombines TRBV7-8 with TRBJ2-7; 11 nucleotides line up with TRBD2. Germline V gives CDR1 SGHVS, CDR2 FQNEAQ. V dropped 5 bases and J dropped 3; count of bases not matched to a gene: 6. CDR3 length: 15 residues. CDR3 sequence (DNA): TGTGCCAGCAGCCCGGGACTAGCGGCCGTCTACGAGCAGTACTTC. Amino acid sequence: CASSPGLAAVYEQYF.

V gene TRBV19 combines with J gene TRBJ2-3, with TRBD1 matching 9 bases. CDR1 is LNHDA, CDR2 SQIVND, per germline (reference sequence). V lost 9 bases, J lost 0 bases, and 19 bases stayed unmatched. The CDR3 contains 19 residues. The CDR3 nucleotides read TGTGCCAGCTTCCGGGACAGGGTAAGACAAGAAAATAGCACAGATACGCAGTATTTT. It translates to CASFRDRVRQENSTDTQYF.

This chain connects TRBV4-2 to TRBJ2-7; 8 nucleotides match TRBD2. CDR3 length: 14 residues. Trimming cost V 5 bases and J 4 bases; bases outside gene matches: 7. Germline V gene sequence: CDR1 LGHNA, CDR2 YNFKEQ. CDR3 residues: CASSDPTSEYEQYF. CDR3 nucleotides: TGTGCCAGCAGCGACCCGACTAGCGAATACGAGCAGTACTTC.

This clone was detected only a few times. The V call is TRBV7-6, the J call TRBJ1-1; the D is unclear. The CDR3 totals 11 residues. Trimming took off 1 base at V and 7 bases at J, with 4 bases between the two ends. Looked up from germline, CDR1 is SGHVS and CDR2 is FNYEAQ. Here the CDR3 reads CASSLGSEAFF. The CDR3 DNA follows: TGTGCCAGCAGCTTAGGTAGTGAAGCTTTCTTT.